Each of the 22 T cell receptor beta chains below was sequenced from the same sample in a study of blood T cell repertoires in COVID-19. The protocol was immunoSEQ multiplex PCR, while the TCRdb copy is restricted to in-frame clones and leaves out a portion. The profile covers 250,000 or so clones, with around 88% appearing a single time and 1.2% to 1.5% taken by the ten largest. The sample was peripheral blood. The receptor set was obtained from an elderly man with acute or convalescent COVID-19.

This chain's CDR3 is CASRRGRTGELFF. CDR3 DNA sequence: TGTGCCAGTCGCAGGGGAAGGACCGGGGAGCTGTTTTTT. The chain uses TRBV12-3 or TRBV12-4 and TRBJ2-2; D is perhaps TRBD1 (6 bases). Trimming took off 9 bases at V and 5 bases at J, with 13 bases between the two ends. The CDR3 loop spans 13 amino acids.

The chain is built from TRBV6-2 or TRBV6-3 and TRBJ1-2; the match to TRBD1 covers 7 bases. This CDR3 comprises 16 residues. Germline V lookup: CDR1 MNHEY, CDR2 SVGEGT. The J segment lost 5 bases and the V segment lost 5 bases, leaving 14 bases of the junction unmatched. This CDR3 is CASSDTLPTGRYGYTF. The CDR3 DNA sequence: TGTGCCAGCAGTGACACCCTCCCGACAGGGCGGTATGGCTACACCTTC.

The V call is TRBV7-2, the J call TRBJ2-7, with D uncertain. Trimming cost V 5 bases and J 2 bases, with 4 bases left between them. Germline CDR1 is SGHTA and CDR2 is FQGNSA. The CDR3 consists of 11 residues. The CDR3 is CASSLTYEQYF. The CDR3 DNA sequence: TGTGCCAGCAGCCTAACCTACGAGCAGTACTTC.

V is TRBV19 and J is TRBJ1-5; D uncertain. Trimming stripped 5 bases from V and 3 bases from J, with 14 bases between. This CDR3 is 15 amino acids long. Germline V gene lookup returns CDR1 LNHDA and CDR2 SQIVND (reference sequence). In nucleotides, the CDR3 is TGTGCCAGTAGTGGAATCACAGAGTACAATCAGCCCCAGCATTTT. It codes for CASSGITEYNQPQHF. Using reference TRBV19 and TRBJ1-5 for the parts outside the CDR3, the full variable domain is DGGITQSPKYLFRKEGQNVTLSCEQNLNHDAMYWYRQDPGQGLRLIYYSQIVNDFQKGDIAEGYSVSREKKESFPLTVTSAQKNPTAFYLCASSGITEYNQPQHFGDGTRLSIL.

This chain uses TRBV19 with TRBJ1-5, with a possible D match to TRBD1 (6 bases). In germline, CDR1 is LNHDA, CDR2 SQIVND (reference sequence). Trimming took off 6 bases at V and 2 bases at J, with 17 bases between the two ends. The CDR3 consists of 16 residues. The CDR3 sequence is CASSDRGGPGNQPQHF. CDR3 DNA: TGTGCCAGTAGCGATCGGGGGGGCCCGGGCAATCAGCCCCAGCATTTT. Filled out from reference TRBV19 and TRBJ1-5, the complete variable domain reads DGGITQSPKYLFRKEGQNVTLSCEQNLNHDAMYWYRQDPGQGLRLIYYSQIVNDFQKGDIAEGYSVSREKKESFPLTVTSAQKNPTAFYLCASSDRGGPGNQPQHFGDGTRLSIL.

The genes are TRBV29-1 and TRBJ2-3; TRBD1 is a possible D gene (6 bases). The CDR3 totals 14 residues. The ends were cut back, 8 bases at V and 3 bases at J, with 18 bases in the middle. Germline CDR1 SQVTM, CDR2 ANQGSEA. CDR3 nucleotide sequence: TGCAGCCTTGGGGGCGGACGAGAAACAGATACGCAGTATTTT. It encodes CSLGGGRETDTQYF.

In its sample, this clone was seen a few times. CDR3 coding DNA: TGCGCCAGCAGCCCCCGGACTAGCGGGATCTCCTACGAGCAGTACTTC. Residues: CASSPRTSGISYEQYF. The chain employs TRBV5-1 and TRBJ2-7; the match to TRBD2 covers 12 bases. J gave up 0 bases and V 4 bases, and 5 bases lay outside the gene matches. The germline V gene encodes CDR1 SGHRS and CDR2 YFSETQ. The CDR3 has 16 residues. Supplemented by reference TRBV5-1 and TRBJ2-7, the full variable domain reads KAGVTQTPRYLIKTRGQQVTLSCSPISGHRSVSWYQQTPGQGLQFLFEYFSETQRNKGNFPGRFSGRQFSNSRSEMNVSTLELGDSALYLCASSPRTSGISYEQYFGPGTRLTVT.

The rearrangement joins TRBV28 to TRBJ1-5, with 9 positions matching TRBD1. J lost 6 bases, V lost 7 bases, and 7 bases had no gene match. CDR1 and CDR2 from the germline V gene are MDHEN and SYDVKM. The CDR3 contains 14 residues. The DNA for the CDR3 is TGTGCCAGCAATCGGGACAGGGCGAGTCAGCCCCAGCATTTT. Translating it yields CASNRDRASQPQHF.

The CDR3 DNA reads TGTGCCAGCAGCTTAGCCGGACTAGCGGGAGGGCCAAACATTCAGTACTTC. This gives the protein CASSLAGLAGGPNIQYF. The chain uses TRBV7-2 and TRBJ2-4; 15 nucleotides line up with TRBD2. CDR1 is SGHTA and CDR2 is FQGNSA in the germline V gene. V was pared by 0 bases and J by 6 bases, with 3 bases of the junction left unmatched. The CDR3 has 17 residues. The variable domain in full, with the rest retrieved from reference TRBV7-2 and TRBJ2-4, is GAGVSQSPSNKVTEKGKDVELRCDPISGHTALYWYRQSLGQGLEFLIYFQGNSAPDKSGLPSDRFSAERTGGSVSTLTIQRTQQEDSAVYLCASSLAGLAGGPNIQYFGAGTRLSVL.

In DNA, the CDR3 is TGTGCCAGCAGCTTAGGGAGGGCCTTAAGGGGCCAAGAGACCCAGTACTTC. It codes for CASSLGRALRGQETQYF. The chain uses TRBV7-9 and TRBJ2-5, with D possibly matching TRBD2 (6 bases). CDR1 is SEHNR and CDR2 is FQNEAQ in the germline V gene (reference sequence). Between the trimmed V and J ends, which lost 1 base and 1 base, there was a span of 16 bases. This CDR3 comprises 17 residues.

This clone was detected only once. The chain uses TRBV10-2 and TRBJ2-7; possibly TRBD2 for D (5 bases). Trimming removed 1 base at V and 3 bases at J, with 7 bases between. Germline lookup yields CDR1 WSHSY and CDR2 SAAADI. The CDR3 consists of 13 residues. The CDR3 DNA reads TGCGCCAGCAGTGAGTACCGGGACTACGAGCAGTACTTC. Translation gives CASSEYRDYEQYF.

V gene TRBV29-1 combines with J gene TRBJ1-2, with D maybe TRBD1 (6 bases). The length of the CDR3 is 14 residues. CDR1 is SQVTM, CDR2 ANQGSEA, per germline. Trimming pared 3 bases from V and 3 bases from J, leaving 14 bases between. As DNA, the CDR3 is TGCAGCGTTGAGGTAGGACAGCCTGACTATGGCTACACCTTC. Translated, it gives CSVEVGQPDYGYTF.

J is TRBJ2-7 and V is TRBV12-5; D uncertain. CDR3 size: 13 residues. CDR1 and CDR2 (germline): LGHNT, FRNRAP. Trimming shortened V by 1 base and J by 1 base, and 5 bases separated the two germline ends. This CDR3 is CASGLAVSYEQYF. CDR3 sequence (DNA): TGTGCTAGTGGTTTGGCCGTATCCTACGAGCAGTACTTC.

J is TRBJ2-3 and V is TRBV9, with 9 bases identical to TRBD2. In germline, CDR1 is SGDLS, CDR2 YYNGEE. The CDR3 loop spans 17 amino acids. V shed 0 bases, J shed 3 bases, and the junction held 8 bases outside the gene matches. DNA of the CDR3: TGTGCCAGCAGCGTAGAACTAGCGGGTGGAGGAACAGATACGCAGTATTTT. Encoded protein: CASSVELAGGGTDTQYF.

The chain uses TRBV4-2 and TRBJ2-7; 7 nucleotides match TRBD1. Losses at the gene ends were 3 bases for V and 3 bases for J; bases not matched to a gene: 2. Germline CDR1 reads LGHNA; CDR2 reads YNFKEQ. The CDR3 has 13 residues. CDR3 in amino acids: CASSHDRDYEQYF. The CDR3 DNA is TGTGCCAGCAGCCATGACAGGGACTACGAGCAGTACTTC.

The chain is built from TRBV3-1 (or the pseudogene TRBV3-2) and TRBJ1-5; TRBD1 agrees at 7 bases. This CDR3 has 15 residues. Germline assignment: CDR1 LGHDT and CDR2 YNNKEL (reference sequence). V trimming: 4 bases; J trimming: 3 bases; junction bases outside the gene matches: 6. CDR3: CASSPSGGFNQPQHF. DNA of the CDR3: TGTGCCAGCAGCCCGTCAGGGGGTTTCAATCAGCCCCAGCATTTT.

The chain employs TRBV5-1 and TRBJ2-3; TRBD1 is a possible D gene (5 bases). The CDR3 contains 15 residues. Per germline, CDR1 SGHRS and CDR2 YFSETQ. Trimming cost V 0 bases and J 1 base, with 9 bases left between them. In DNA form, the CDR3 reads TGCGCCAGCAGCTTGGTGTTAGGGGGCACAGATACGCAGTATTTT. Amino acids: CASSLVLGGTDTQYF.

V is TRBV5-1 and J is TRBJ1-6; TRBD1 matches at 10 bases. CDR3 length: 17 amino acids. V was clipped by 7 bases and J by 9 bases; unmatched bases: 16. Germline CDR1 SGHRS, CDR2 YFSETQ. The CDR3 loop reads CASSGTGVDFWGSPLHF. The CDR3 nucleotides are TGCGCCAGCTCCGGGACAGGGGTAGATTTTTGGGGTTCACCCCTCCACTTT.

The V and J genes are TRBV13 and TRBJ2-1; 11 bases fit TRBD2. The CDR3 is 20 residues long. V dropped 5 bases and J dropped 7; count of bases not matched to a gene: 22. Looked up from germline, CDR1 is PRHDT and CDR2 is FYEKMQ (reference sequence). The DNA for the CDR3 is TGTGCCAGCAGCCCCAAGGAGACAGGGACTTCTAGCGGGAGGAGGAATGAGCAGTTCTTC. Translation: CASSPKETGTSSGRRNEQFF.

The chain couples TRBV12-1 to TRBJ1-1; the table gives TRBD1 as D, unverified against the DNA. TRBV12-1 is marked as a pseudogene. This CDR3 is built from 13 residues. The CDR3: CASSFRPGQQAFF. For the CDR3, the DNA is TGTGCCAGCAGCTTTCGACCGGGACAGCAAGCTTTCTTT.

V gene TRBV2 combines with J gene TRBJ2-1; D might be TRBD1 (5 bases). The CDR3 is 15 amino acids. With 9 bases removed from V and 4 bases from J, the gap between germline ends came to 19 bases. Germline V lookup: CDR1 SNHLY, CDR2 FYNNEI. CDR3 in amino acids: CASSLGDREYNEQFF. DNA of the CDR3: TGTGCCAGTAGTCTTGGTGACAGAGAATACAATGAGCAGTTCTTC.

V is TRBV7-2 and J is TRBJ2-5; no firm D call. This CDR3 contains 13 residues. The germline gives CDR1 SGHTA, CDR2 FQGNSA. Trimming left V 8 bases short and J 0 bases short, with 10 bases between. In DNA, the CDR3 is TGTGCCAGCCTTATTGCGTACCAAGAGACCCAGTACTTC. Residues: CASLIAYQETQYF.